This T cell receptor (beta chain) was observed in a study of shared clonotypes between healthy human individuals. Overall study results and limits: Blood was the sole source, and tissue repertoires probably differ.

This table comes from immunoSEQ multiplex PCR, and its TCRdb copy is limited to in-frame clones, with some not included. The data contain about 490,000 clones, 76% of them singletons. For this clone: Its specificity is unknown.

There are 15 residues in the CDR3. V was clipped by 2 bases and J by 13 bases, with 20 bases between them. Germline V gene lookup returns CDR1 MGHRA and CDR2 YSYEKL. The donors, healthy adults who were HIV-negative, had experienced no recent acute infections or vaccinations. The chain carries TRBV4-1 and TRBJ1-4; a possible D gene is TRBD1 (5 bases). The TCR originated in a woman aged 40 to 50 in good health. Some clones in this sample may be carry-over from other donors' samples. The sample was PBMCs. The DNA for the CDR3 is TGCGCCAGCAGCCAAAGAGCCCCCTTCGTGGGGGGACTGTTTTTT. Its translation is CASSQRAPFVGGLFF.